This T cell receptor beta chain was recorded in a study of graft-versus-host responses after intestinal transplantation. Study information: Every recipient underwent anti-thymocyte globulin induction, then tacrolimus and steroids for around three years.

On this clone itself: Its antigen remains unknown.

Findings and caveats of the study: Early after transplant, HvG clones declined as circulating GvH clones peaked. GvH clones turned up in recipient marrow; some had shown up first in ileum or blood.

Clones were sequenced by immunoSEQ multiplex PCR, and TCRdb holds only the in-frame ones, with some missing. In the table there are some 90,000 clones, under 95% of which are singletons. Germline CDR1 LNHDA, CDR2 SQIVND (reference sequence). V was cut by 0 bases and J by 2 bases, with 11 bases left in between. The CDR3 is 15 amino acids. The V gene is TRBV19, the J gene TRBJ2-7; TRBD1 is a possible D gene (6 bases). This sequence was found in a human donor who received an intestinal transplant. Here the sequenced sample was unstimulated CD8+ T cells sorted from spleen or lymph node cells, taken before intestinal transplant. CDR3 loop: CASSIDMDSAYEQYF. In DNA, the CDR3 is TGTGCCAGTAGTATAGATATGGACAGCGCCTACGAGCAGTACTTC.